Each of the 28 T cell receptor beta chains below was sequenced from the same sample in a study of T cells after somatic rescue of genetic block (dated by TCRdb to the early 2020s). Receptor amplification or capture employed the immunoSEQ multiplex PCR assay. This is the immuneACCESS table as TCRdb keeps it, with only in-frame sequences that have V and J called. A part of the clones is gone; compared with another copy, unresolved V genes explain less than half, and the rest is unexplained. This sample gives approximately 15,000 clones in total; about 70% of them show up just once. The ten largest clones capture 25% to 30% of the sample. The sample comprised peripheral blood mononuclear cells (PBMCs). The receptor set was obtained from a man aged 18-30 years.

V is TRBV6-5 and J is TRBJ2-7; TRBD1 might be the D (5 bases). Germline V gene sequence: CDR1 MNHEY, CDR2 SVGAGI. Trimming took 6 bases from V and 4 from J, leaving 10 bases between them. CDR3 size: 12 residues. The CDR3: CASRPPGYEQYF. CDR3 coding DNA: TGTGCCAGCAGGCCCCCAGGGTACGAGCAGTACTTC.

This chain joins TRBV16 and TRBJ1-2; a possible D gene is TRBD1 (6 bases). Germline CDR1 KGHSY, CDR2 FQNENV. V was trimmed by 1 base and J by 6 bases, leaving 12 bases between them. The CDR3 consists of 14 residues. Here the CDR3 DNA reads TGTGCCAGCAGCCAATGGACAGTTTCCGATGGCTACACCTTC. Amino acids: CASSQWTVSDGYTF.

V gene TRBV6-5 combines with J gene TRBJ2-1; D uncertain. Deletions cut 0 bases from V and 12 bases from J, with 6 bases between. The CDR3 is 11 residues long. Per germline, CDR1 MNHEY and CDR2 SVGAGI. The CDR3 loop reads CASSYSWGQFF. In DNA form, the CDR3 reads TGTGCCAGCAGTTACTCGTGGGGGCAGTTCTTC.

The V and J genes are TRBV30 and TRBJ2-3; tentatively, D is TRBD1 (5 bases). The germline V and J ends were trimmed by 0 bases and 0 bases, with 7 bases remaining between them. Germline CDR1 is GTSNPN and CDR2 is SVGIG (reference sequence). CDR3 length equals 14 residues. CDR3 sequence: CAWSVGASTDTQYF. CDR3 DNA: TGTGCCTGGAGTGTAGGGGCTAGCACAGATACGCAGTATTTT.

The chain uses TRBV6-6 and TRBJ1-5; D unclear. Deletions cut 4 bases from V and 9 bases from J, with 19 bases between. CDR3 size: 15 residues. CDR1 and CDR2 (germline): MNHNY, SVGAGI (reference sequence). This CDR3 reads CASSSPGKGEGPQHF. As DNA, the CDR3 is TGTGCCAGCAGTTCCCCCGGGAAGGGTGAGGGGCCCCAGCATTTT.

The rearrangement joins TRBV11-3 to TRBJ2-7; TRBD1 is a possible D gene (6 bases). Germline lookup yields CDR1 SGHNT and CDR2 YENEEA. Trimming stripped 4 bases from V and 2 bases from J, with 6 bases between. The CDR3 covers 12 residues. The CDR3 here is CASSSGAYEQYF. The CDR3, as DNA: TGTGCCAGCAGCTCAGGGGCCTACGAGCAGTACTTC.

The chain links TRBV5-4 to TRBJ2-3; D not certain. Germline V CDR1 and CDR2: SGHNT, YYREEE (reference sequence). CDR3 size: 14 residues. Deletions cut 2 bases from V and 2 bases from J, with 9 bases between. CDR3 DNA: TGTGCCAGCAGCTTCGTACCTTACACAGATACGCAGTATTTT. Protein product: CASSFVPYTDTQYF.

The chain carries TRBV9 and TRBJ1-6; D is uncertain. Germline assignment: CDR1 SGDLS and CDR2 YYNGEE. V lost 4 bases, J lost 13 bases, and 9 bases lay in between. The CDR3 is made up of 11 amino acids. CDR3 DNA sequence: TGTGCCAGCAGCACTCCGGGCCCCCTCCACTTT. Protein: CASSTPGPLHF.

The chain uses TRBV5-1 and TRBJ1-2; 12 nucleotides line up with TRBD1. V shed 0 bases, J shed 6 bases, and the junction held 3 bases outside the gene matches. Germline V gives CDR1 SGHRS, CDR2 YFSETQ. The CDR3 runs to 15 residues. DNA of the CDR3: TGCGCCAGCAGCTTGGAGGGGACAGGGGGCGATGGCTACACCTTC. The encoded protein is CASSLEGTGGDGYTF.

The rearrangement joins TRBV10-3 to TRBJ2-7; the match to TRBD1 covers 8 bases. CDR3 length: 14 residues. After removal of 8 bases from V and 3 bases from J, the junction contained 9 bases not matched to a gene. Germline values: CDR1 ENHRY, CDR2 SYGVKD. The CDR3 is CAIRGQGDFYEQYF. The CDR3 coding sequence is TGTGCCATCCGAGGACAGGGAGATTTCTACGAGCAGTACTTC.

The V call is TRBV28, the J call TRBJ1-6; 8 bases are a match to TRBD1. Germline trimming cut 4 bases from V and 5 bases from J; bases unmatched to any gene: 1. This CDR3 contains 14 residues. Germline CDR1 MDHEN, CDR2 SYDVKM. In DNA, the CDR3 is TGTGCCAGCAGTTCGACAGGGGATAATTCACCCCTCCACTTT. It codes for CASSSTGDNSPLHF.

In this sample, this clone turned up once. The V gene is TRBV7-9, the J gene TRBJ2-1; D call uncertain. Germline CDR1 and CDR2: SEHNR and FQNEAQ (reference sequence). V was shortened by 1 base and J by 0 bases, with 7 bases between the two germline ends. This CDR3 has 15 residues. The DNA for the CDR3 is TGTGCCAGCAGCTTAGGGGCAAGCTCCTACAATGAGCAGTTCTTC. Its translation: CASSLGASSYNEQFF.

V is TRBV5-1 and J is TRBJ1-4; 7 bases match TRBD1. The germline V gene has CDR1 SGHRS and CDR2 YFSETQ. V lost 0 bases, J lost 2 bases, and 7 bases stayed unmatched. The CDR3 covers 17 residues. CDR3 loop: CASSLGQGGWTNEKLFF. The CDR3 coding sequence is TGCGCCAGCAGCTTGGGACAGGGAGGCTGGACTAATGAAAAACTGTTTTTT.

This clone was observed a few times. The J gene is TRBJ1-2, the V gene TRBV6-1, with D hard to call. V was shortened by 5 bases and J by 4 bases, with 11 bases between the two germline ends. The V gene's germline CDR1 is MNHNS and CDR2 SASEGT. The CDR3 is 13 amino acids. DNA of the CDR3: TGTGCCAGCAGTTCTCCCACTAGCTATGGCTACACCTTC. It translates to CASSSPTSYGYTF.

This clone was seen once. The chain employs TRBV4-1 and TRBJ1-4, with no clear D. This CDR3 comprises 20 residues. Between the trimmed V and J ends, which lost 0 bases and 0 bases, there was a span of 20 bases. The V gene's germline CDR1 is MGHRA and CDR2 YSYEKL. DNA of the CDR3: TGCGCCAGCAGCCAAGATGGACTATTAGGCGTAGGCGCAACTAATGAAAAACTGTTTTTT. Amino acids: CASSQDGLLGVGATNEKLFF.

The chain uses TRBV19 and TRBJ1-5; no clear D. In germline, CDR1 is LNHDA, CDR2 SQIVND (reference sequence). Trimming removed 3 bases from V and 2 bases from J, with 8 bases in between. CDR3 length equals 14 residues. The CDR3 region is CASSILRGNQPQHF. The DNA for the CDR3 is TGTGCCAGTAGTATCCTTAGGGGCAATCAGCCCCAGCATTTT.

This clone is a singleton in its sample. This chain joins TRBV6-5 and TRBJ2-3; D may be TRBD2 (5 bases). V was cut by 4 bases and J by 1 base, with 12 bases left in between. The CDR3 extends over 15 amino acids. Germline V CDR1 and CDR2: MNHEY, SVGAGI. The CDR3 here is CASSLIPEGTDTQYF. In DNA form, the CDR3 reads TGTGCCAGCAGTTTAATCCCGGAGGGCACAGATACGCAGTATTTT.

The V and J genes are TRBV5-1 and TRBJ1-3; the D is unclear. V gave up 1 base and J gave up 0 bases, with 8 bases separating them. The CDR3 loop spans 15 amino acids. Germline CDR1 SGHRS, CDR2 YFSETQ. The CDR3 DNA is TGCGCCAGCAGCTTGCATCGGGACTCTGGAAACACCATATATTTT. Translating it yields CASSLHRDSGNTIYF.

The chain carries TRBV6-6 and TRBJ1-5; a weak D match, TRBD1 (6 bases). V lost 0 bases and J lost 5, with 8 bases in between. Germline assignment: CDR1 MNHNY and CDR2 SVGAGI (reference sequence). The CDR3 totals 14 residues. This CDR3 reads CASSYSDRHQPQHF. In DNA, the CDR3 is TGTGCCAGCAGTTACTCGGACAGACATCAGCCCCAGCATTTT.

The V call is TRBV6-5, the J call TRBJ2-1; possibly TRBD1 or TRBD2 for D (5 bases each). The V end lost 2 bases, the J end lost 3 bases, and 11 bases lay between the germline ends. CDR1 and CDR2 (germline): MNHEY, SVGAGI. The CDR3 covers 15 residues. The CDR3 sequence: CASSYDGAGYNEQFF. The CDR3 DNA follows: TGTGCCAGCAGTTACGACGGGGCGGGCTACAATGAGCAGTTCTTC.

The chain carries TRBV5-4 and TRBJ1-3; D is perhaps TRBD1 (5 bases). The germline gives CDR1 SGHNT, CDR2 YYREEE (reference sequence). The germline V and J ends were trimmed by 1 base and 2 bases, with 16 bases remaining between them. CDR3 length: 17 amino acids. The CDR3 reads CASSLKTATTPGNTIYF. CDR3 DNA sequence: TGTGCCAGCAGCTTGAAGACAGCAACTACCCCTGGAAACACCATATATTTT. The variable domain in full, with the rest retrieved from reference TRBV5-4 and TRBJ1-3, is ETGVTQSPTHLIKTRGQQVTLRCSSQSGHNTVSWYQQALGQGPQFIFQYYREEENGRGNFPPRFSGLQFPNYSSELNVNALELDDSALYLCASSLKTATTPGNTIYFGEGSWLTVV.

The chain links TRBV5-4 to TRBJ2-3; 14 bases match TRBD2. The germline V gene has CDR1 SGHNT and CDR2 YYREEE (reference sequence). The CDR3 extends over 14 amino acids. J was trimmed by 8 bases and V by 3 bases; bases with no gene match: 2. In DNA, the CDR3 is TGTGCCAGCAGCTCCGGGACTAGCGGGAGTACGCAGTATTTT. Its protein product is CASSSGTSGSTQYF.

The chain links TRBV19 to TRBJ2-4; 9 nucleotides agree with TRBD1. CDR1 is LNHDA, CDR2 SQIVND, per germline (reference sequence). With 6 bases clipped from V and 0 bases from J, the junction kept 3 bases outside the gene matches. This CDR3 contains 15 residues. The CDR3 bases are TGTGCCAGTAGGAACAGGGGGCTAGCCAAAAACATTCAGTACTTC. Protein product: CASRNRGLAKNIQYF.

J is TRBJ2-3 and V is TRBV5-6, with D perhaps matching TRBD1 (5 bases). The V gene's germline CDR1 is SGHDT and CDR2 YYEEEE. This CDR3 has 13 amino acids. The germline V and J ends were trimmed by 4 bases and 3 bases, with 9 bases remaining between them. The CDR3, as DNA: TGTGCCAGCAGCGCCTCAGGGACAGATACGCAGTATTTT. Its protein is CASSASGTDTQYF.

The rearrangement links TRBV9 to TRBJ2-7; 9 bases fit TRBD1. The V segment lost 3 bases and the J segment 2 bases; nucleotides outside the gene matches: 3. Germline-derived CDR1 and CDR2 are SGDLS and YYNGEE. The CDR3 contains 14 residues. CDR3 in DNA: TGTGCCAGCAGCGCCGGGACAGGGACCTACGAGCAGTACTTC. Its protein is CASSAGTGTYEQYF.

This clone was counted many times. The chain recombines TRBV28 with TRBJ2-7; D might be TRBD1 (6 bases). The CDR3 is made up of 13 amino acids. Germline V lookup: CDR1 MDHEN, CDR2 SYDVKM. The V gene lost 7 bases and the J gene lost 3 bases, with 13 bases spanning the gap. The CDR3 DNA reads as TGTGCCAGCACCCTCACAGGGAGCTACGAGCAGTACTTC. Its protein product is CASTLTGSYEQYF. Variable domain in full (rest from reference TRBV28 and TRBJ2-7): DVKVTQSSRYLVKRTGEKVFLECVQDMDHENMFWYRQDPGLGLRLIYFSYDVKMKEKGDIPEGYSVSREKKERFSLILESASTNQTSMYLCASTLTGSYEQYFGPGTRLTVT.

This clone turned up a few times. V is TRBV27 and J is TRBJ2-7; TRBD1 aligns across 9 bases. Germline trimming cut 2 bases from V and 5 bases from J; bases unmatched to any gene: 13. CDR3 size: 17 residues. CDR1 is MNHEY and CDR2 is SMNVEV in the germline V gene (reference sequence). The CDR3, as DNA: TGTGCCAGCAGTTTAATCTTCTCGGGACAGGGAGACGACGAGCAGTACTTC. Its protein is CASSLIFSGQGDDEQYF.

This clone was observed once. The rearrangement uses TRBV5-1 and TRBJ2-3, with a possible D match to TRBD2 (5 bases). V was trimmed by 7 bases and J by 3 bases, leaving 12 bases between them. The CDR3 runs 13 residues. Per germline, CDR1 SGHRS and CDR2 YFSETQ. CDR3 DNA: TGCGCCAGCCAACTCCCGGGGACAGATACGCAGTATTTT. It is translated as CASQLPGTDTQYF.